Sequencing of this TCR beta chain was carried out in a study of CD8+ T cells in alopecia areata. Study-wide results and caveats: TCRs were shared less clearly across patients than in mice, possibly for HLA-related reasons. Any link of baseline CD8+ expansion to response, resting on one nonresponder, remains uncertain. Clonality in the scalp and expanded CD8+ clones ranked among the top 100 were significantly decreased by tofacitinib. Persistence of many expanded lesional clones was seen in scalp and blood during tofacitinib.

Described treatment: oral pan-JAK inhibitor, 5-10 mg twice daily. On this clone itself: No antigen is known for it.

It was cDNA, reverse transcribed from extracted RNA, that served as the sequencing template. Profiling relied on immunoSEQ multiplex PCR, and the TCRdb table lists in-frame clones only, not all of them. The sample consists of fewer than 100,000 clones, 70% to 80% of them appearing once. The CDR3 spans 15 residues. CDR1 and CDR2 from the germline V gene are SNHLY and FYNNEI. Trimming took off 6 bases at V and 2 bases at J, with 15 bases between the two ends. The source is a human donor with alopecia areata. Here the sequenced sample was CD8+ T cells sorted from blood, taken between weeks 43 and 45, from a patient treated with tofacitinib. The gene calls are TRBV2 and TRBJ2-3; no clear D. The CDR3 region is CASSAMAVLTDTQYF. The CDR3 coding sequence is TGTGCCAGCAGCGCCATGGCAGTCCTCACAGATACGCAGTATTTT.